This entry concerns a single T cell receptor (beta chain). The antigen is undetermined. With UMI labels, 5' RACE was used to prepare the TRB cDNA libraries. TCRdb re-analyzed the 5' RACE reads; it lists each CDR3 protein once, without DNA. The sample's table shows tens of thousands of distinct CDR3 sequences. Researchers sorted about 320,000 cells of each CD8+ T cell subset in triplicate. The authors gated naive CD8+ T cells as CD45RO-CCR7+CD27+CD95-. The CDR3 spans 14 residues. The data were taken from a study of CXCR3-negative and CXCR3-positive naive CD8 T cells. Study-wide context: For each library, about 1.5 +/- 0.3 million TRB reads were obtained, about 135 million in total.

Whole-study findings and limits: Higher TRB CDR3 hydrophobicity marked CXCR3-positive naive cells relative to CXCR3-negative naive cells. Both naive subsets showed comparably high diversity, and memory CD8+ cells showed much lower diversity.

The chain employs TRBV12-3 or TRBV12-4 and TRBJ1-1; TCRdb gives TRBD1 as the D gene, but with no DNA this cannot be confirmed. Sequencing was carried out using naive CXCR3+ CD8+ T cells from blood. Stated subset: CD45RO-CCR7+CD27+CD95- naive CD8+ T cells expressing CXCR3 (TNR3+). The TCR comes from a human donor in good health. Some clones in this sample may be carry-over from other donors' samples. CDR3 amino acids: CASSSPRGSTEAFF.